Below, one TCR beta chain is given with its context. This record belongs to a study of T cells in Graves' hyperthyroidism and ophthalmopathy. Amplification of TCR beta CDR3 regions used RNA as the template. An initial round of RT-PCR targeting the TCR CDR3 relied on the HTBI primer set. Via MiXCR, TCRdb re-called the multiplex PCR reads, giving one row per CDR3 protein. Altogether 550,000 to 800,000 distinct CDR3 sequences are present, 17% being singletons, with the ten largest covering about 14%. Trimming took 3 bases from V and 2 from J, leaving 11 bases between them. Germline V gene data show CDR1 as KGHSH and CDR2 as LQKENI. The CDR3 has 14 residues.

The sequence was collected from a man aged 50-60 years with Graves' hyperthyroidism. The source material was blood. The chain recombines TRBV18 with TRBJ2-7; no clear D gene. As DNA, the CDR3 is TGTGCCAGCTCACCTGGCCGAAGCCCCTACGAGCAGTACTTC. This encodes CASSPGRSPYEQYF.